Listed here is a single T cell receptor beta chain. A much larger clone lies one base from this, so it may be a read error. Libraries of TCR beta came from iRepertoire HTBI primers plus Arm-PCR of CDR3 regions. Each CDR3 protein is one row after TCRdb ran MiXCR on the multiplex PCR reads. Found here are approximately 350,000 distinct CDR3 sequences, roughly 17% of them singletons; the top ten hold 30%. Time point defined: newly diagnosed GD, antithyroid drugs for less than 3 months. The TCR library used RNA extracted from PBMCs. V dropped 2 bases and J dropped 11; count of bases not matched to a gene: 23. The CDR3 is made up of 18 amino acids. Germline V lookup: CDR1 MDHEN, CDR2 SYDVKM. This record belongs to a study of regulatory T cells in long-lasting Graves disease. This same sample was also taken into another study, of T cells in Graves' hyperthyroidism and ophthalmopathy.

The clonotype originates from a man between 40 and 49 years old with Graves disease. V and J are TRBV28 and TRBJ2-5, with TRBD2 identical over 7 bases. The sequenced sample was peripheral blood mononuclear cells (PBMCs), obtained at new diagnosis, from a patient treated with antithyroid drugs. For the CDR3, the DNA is TGTGCCAGCAGTTTACTTTTGGGGGTCAGCGGGGATAACGTTGAGCAGTACTTC. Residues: CASSLLLGVSGDNVEQYF.